These 27 T cell receptor beta chains were all obtained from the same sample, sequenced in a study of T-cell reconstitution after alpha-beta-depleted transplantation in children. Preparation of the TCRbeta library involved a method that used unique molecular identifiers. TCRdb reprocessed the PCR reads with MiXCR, giving one entry per CDR3 protein. In the table there are 90,000 to 100,000 distinct CDR3 sequences, 20% to 25% of which are singletons. Sequenced here: PBMCs, sampled before TCRalphabeta/CD19-depleted stem cell transplant. Receptor source: a boy aged 2 to 10 with acute lymphoblastic leukemia, due to receive a stem cell transplant.

This clonotype appeared many times. CDR3 DNA: TGTGCCACCAGCAGACTAGCGGGAGCCTACGAGCAGTACTTC. This codes for CATSRLAGAYEQYF. V and J are TRBV15 and TRBJ2-7; 10 positions agree with TRBD2. The V and J ends lost 2 bases and 2 bases, in that order; junction bases with no gene match: 0. The CDR3 has 14 amino acids. CDR1 LNHNV and CDR2 YYDKDF come from the germline V gene (reference sequence).

The chain uses TRBV20-1 and TRBJ1-1; D is ambiguous. The CDR3 covers 12 residues. The germline gives CDR1 DFQATT, CDR2 SNEGSKA (reference sequence). V lost 0 bases and J 6 bases, leaving 8 bases between the germline ends. This CDR3 reads CSARDLGSEAFF. As DNA, the CDR3 is TGCAGTGCTAGAGATTTGGGCTCTGAAGCTTTCTTT.

The CDR3 DNA follows: TGTGCCAGCAGCGCCCGCCCGGGAAGCGGAGGGAACTACAATGAGCAGTTCTTC. It codes for CASSARPGSGGNYNEQFF. This chain joins TRBV28 and TRBJ2-1; a weak D match, TRBD2 (6 bases). V dropped 6 bases and J dropped 3 bases, with 24 bases sitting between them. Looked up from germline, CDR1 is MDHEN and CDR2 is SYDVKM. CDR3 length: 18 residues.

This clonotype came up a few times. The V call is TRBV7-9, the J call TRBJ1-6; no clear D gene. V lost 3 bases to trimming and J lost 7 bases, with 10 bases between them. The CDR3 has 14 amino acids. CDR1 and CDR2 (germline): SEHNR, FQNEAQ (reference sequence). Here the CDR3 DNA reads TGTGCCAGCAGCTTCCGGGAAAGGAATTCACCCCTCCACTTT. Protein sequence: CASSFRERNSPLHF. Full variable domain (outside the CDR3, taken from reference TRBV7-9 and TRBJ1-6): DTGVSQNPRHKITKRGQNVTFRCDPISEHNRLYWYRQTLGQGPEFLTYFQNEAQLEKSRLLSDRFSAERPKGSFSTLEIQRTEQGDSAMYLCASSFRERNSPLHFGNGTRLTVT.

CDR3 sequence: CASRPGRITQETQYF. In nucleotides, the CDR3 is TGTGCCAGCAGACCCGGTAGGATTACCCAAGAGACCCAGTACTTC. The chain is built from TRBV28 and TRBJ2-5, with unresolved D. The CDR3 runs to 15 residues. CDR1 MDHEN and CDR2 SYDVKM come from the germline V gene. Between the trimmed V and J ends, which lost 6 bases and 1 base, there was a span of 15 bases.

This clonotype turned up a few times. V is TRBV7-2 and J is TRBJ2-7; TRBD1 matches at 7 bases. Germline values: CDR1 SGHTA, CDR2 FQGNSA. CDR3 length equals 15 residues. V gave up 8 bases and J gave up 2 bases; unmatched junction bases: 12. CDR3 nucleotides: TGTGCCAGCGGAATAGCCGGGACAGCAACCTACGAGCAGTACTTC. Translating it yields CASGIAGTATYEQYF.

The CDR3 here is CASSLWVRRADTQYF. In DNA form, the CDR3 reads TGTGCCAGCAGCTTATGGGTCCGGCGGGCAGATACGCAGTATTTT. V is TRBV5-8 and J is TRBJ2-3; tentative D call: TRBD2 (5 bases). Germline loops: CDR1 SGHTS, CDR2 YDEGEE. V was cut by 2 bases and J by 4 bases, with 14 bases left in between. This CDR3 comprises 15 residues.

Only a few counts were recorded for this clonotype. The genes are TRBV12-3 or TRBV12-4 and TRBJ2-5, with D perhaps TRBD1 or TRBD2 (5 bases each). This CDR3 has 14 residues. V lost 6 bases to trimming and J lost 4 bases, with 15 bases between them. The CDR3 reads CASSPSGSPETQYF. The CDR3 region has the DNA TGTGCCAGCAGCCCCTCAGGGAGCCCAGAGACCCAGTACTTC.

This clonotype was seen more than once but under ten times. This sequence joins TRBV3-1 and TRBJ2-2; D is unresolved. V was clipped by 1 base and J by 6 bases, with 6 bases between them. The CDR3 is 13 residues long. In germline, CDR1 is LGHDT, CDR2 YNNKEL (reference sequence). CDR3 DNA: TGTGCCAGCAGCCAAGGTTGGGCCGGGGAGCTGTTTTTT. Protein: CASSQGWAGELFF. Supplemented by reference TRBV3-1 and TRBJ2-2, the full variable domain reads DTAVSQTPKYLVTQMGNDKSIKCEQNLGHDTMYWYKQDSKKFLKIMFSYNNKELIINETVPNRFSPKSPDKAHLNLHINSLELGDSAVYFCASSQGWAGELFFGEGSRLTVL.

This clonotype was counted a few times. CDR3 in amino acids: CASSLYGKNTEAFF. DNA for the CDR3: TGTGCCAGCAGCTTGTATGGAAAGAACACTGAAGCTTTCTTT. The chain employs TRBV7-9 and TRBJ1-1; unclear D gene. Trimming removed 3 bases from V and 1 base from J, with 9 bases in between. This CDR3 has 14 residues. Looked up from germline, CDR1 is SEHNR and CDR2 is FQNEAQ (reference sequence).

The chain links TRBV24-1 to TRBJ2-3; no definite D call. V dropped 7 bases and J dropped 4 bases, with 8 bases sitting between them. Germline assignment: CDR1 KGHDR and CDR2 SFDVKD. This CDR3 is built from 12 residues. The CDR3 sequence is CATSEGADTQYF. The CDR3 bases are TGTGCCACCAGCGAAGGAGCAGATACGCAGTATTTT.

The CDR3 is CASSSVGAGEKLFF. Written as DNA, the CDR3 is TGTGCCAGCAGTTCGGTAGGGGCTGGGGAAAAACTGTTTTTT. The genes are TRBV12-3 or TRBV12-4 and TRBJ1-4, with D perhaps TRBD1 (5 bases). V lost 4 bases and J 8 bases, leaving 14 bases between the germline ends. CDR3 length: 14 residues.

This clonotype appeared many times. This chain joins TRBV20-1 and TRBJ2-7, with D unclear. CDR3 length: 13 residues. V was trimmed by 3 bases and J by 5 bases, leaving 14 bases between them. Germline assignment: CDR1 DFQATT and CDR2 SNEGSKA (reference sequence). The CDR3 here is CSARDPKADEQYF. Written as DNA, the CDR3 is TGCAGTGCTAGGGACCCGAAGGCCGACGAGCAGTACTTC.

Many counts were recorded for this clonotype. This chain connects TRBV20-1 to TRBJ1-2; D is unclear. Germline lookup yields CDR1 DFQATT and CDR2 SNEGSKA (reference sequence). The CDR3 spans 12 residues. The CDR3: CTPLGLEYGYTF. DNA for the CDR3: TGCACCCCTCTGGGGTTAGAGTATGGCTACACCTTC.

The chain carries TRBV9 and TRBJ2-1; 7 bases are shared with TRBD2. The CDR3 sequence is 13 residues long. J lost 10 bases, V lost 0 bases, and 4 bases had no gene match. Germline CDR1 and CDR2: SGDLS and YYNGEE. For the CDR3, the DNA is TGTGCCAGCAGCGTAGGGTCGCGGGGGGAGCAGTTCTTC. This encodes CASSVGSRGEQFF.

There are a few counts of this clonotype. This chain joins TRBV11-2 and TRBJ2-7, with D possibly being TRBD2 (6 bases). Trimming left V 3 bases short and J 2 bases short, with 14 bases between. The germline gives CDR1 SGHAT, CDR2 FQNNGV. The CDR3 totals 15 residues. CDR3 nucleotide sequence: TGTGCCAGCAGCTTGTACGGCGGAGGGGCCTACGAGCAGTACTTC. Amino acids: CASSLYGGGAYEQYF.

This chain uses TRBV7-2 with TRBJ2-2; TRBD2 matches 8 bases. CDR1 SGHTA and CDR2 FQGNSA come from the germline V gene. This CDR3 is built from 16 residues. Losses at the gene ends were 5 bases for V and 5 bases for J; bases not matched to a gene: 10. The chain's CDR3 is CASSAVGPSGTGELFF. In DNA, the CDR3 is TGTGCCAGCAGCGCTGTCGGACCTAGCGGGACCGGGGAGCTGTTTTTT.

The V call is TRBV12-3 or TRBV12-4, the J call TRBJ1-6, with a weak D call TRBD1 (6 bases). Deletions cut 3 bases from V and 9 bases from J, with 12 bases between. The CDR3 sequence is 14 residues long. The CDR3 region is CASSLTGTLSPLHF. DNA of the CDR3: TGTGCCAGCAGTTTGACAGGAACCCTTTCACCCCTCCACTTT.

The chain links TRBV28 to TRBJ2-2, with TRBD2 matching 8 bases. Germline CDR1 reads MDHEN; CDR2 reads SYDVKM. The CDR3 has 13 residues. After removal of 7 bases from V and 8 bases from J, the junction contained 6 bases not matched to a gene. The CDR3 sequence: CASTGTRVGELFF. CDR3 DNA: TGTGCCAGCACCGGGACTAGAGTAGGGGAGCTGTTTTTT.

A few counts support this clonotype. The chain carries TRBV5-4 and TRBJ2-7; TRBD2 might be the D (6 bases). Germline CDR1 and CDR2: SGHNT and YYREEE (reference sequence). Trimming left V 0 bases short and J 3 bases short, with 19 bases between. This CDR3 has 17 amino acids. The CDR3 DNA reads TGTGCCAGCAGCTTGGGGCGAGGGCGGAGGGGCGGCTACGAGCAGTACTTC. This sequence encodes CASSLGRGRRGGYEQYF.

The rearrangement links TRBV3-1 to TRBJ2-7; no definite D call. Trimming took 0 bases from V and 6 from J, leaving 12 bases between them. This CDR3 contains 14 residues. CDR1 and CDR2 (germline): LGHDT, YNNKEL (reference sequence). The CDR3 DNA follows: TGTGCCAGCAGCCAAGATACAACGAGTCGCGAGCAGTACTTC. It translates to CASSQDTTSREQYF.

The J gene is TRBJ2-5, the V gene TRBV20-1; 10 nucleotides match TRBD1. In germline, CDR1 is DFQATT, CDR2 SNEGSKA (reference sequence). V dropped 5 bases and J dropped 5; count of bases not matched to a gene: 8. This CDR3 has 14 residues. The DNA of the CDR3 is TGCAGTGCTTTCCGACAGGGGGCAGGGGAGACCCAGTACTTC. Its protein product is CSAFRQGAGETQYF.

This sequence joins TRBV15 and TRBJ2-5; D tentatively reads TRBD1 or TRBD2 (5 bases each). V lost 0 bases to trimming and J lost 1 base, with 18 bases between them. This CDR3 contains 18 residues. Germline CDR1 LNHNV, CDR2 YYDKDF (reference sequence). The CDR3 protein is CATSRESGRDESQETQYF. In DNA, the CDR3 is TGTGCCACCAGCAGAGAATCTGGAAGGGACGAGTCCCAAGAGACCCAGTACTTC.

V gene TRBV7-2 combines with J gene TRBJ1-1; no clear D gene. CDR1 and CDR2 from the germline V gene are SGHTA and FQGNSA. The length of the CDR3 is 14 residues. Trimming removed 3 bases from V and 5 bases from J, with 13 bases in between. The CDR3 protein is CASSLVRSRTEAFF. CDR3 DNA sequence: TGTGCCAGCAGCTTGGTCAGGTCGAGGACTGAAGCTTTCTTT. Full variable domain (remainder filled in from reference TRBV7-2 and TRBJ1-1): GAGVSQSPSNKVTEKGKDVELRCDPISGHTALYWYRQSLGQGLEFLIYFQGNSAPDKSGLPSDRFSAERTGGSVSTLTIQRTQQEDSAVYLCASSLVRSRTEAFFGQGTRLTVV.

The chain couples TRBV11-2 to TRBJ2-1; 8 positions match TRBD2. Germline trimming cut 3 bases from V and 2 bases from J; bases unmatched to any gene: 3. In germline, CDR1 is SGHAT, CDR2 FQNNGV. The CDR3 length is 15 residues. This CDR3 reads CASSLREDAYNEQFF. The CDR3, as DNA: TGTGCCAGCAGCTTGCGGGAGGACGCCTACAATGAGCAGTTCTTC.

This clonotype has only a few counts. The gene calls are TRBV20-1 and TRBJ1-2; no clear D. Germline V gene data show CDR1 as DFQATT and CDR2 as SNEGSKA (reference sequence). V was shortened by 6 bases and J by 2 bases, with 13 bases between the two germline ends. The CDR3 has 13 residues. This chain's CDR3 is CSARGGFNYGYTF. For the CDR3, the DNA is TGCAGTGCCCGGGGAGGGTTCAACTATGGCTACACCTTC.

J is TRBJ1-3 and V is TRBV10-3, with a tentative D call TRBD1 (5 bases). The germline V and J ends were trimmed by 1 base and 15 bases, with 16 bases remaining between them. Germline V gene sequence: CDR1 ENHRY, CDR2 SYGVKD. The CDR3 sequence is 13 residues long. The CDR3 spells CAISEYDRDYEYF. Here the CDR3 DNA reads TGTGCCATCAGTGAGTACGACCGGGACTACGAATATTTT.